These 9 T cell receptor beta chains came from one sample sequenced in a study of T cell repertoires in MIS-A myocarditis. Profiled with immunoSEQ multiplex PCR; TCRdb holds only in-frame clones, not every one. The sample has around 6,000 clones, 75% to 80% seen once; the top ten hold 55% to 70%. Sequencing input: interventricular septum heart tissue obtained at autopsy. The receptors come from a young man with fulminant myocarditis from multisystem inflammatory syndrome in adults (MIS-A) after COVID-19.

The table lists this clone with a few counts. The DNA is omitted, as the CDR3 cannot be located on it reliably, and the CDR3 follows TCRdb's listing. This chain links TRBV19 with TRBJ2-2; the table assigns TRBD1, which was not confirmed against the DNA. Germline V lookup: CDR1 LNHDA, CDR2 SQIVND (reference sequence). Inclusive of both ends, the CDR3 amounts to 14 amino acids. The CDR3 reads CASSILAHTGELFF.

The chain recombines TRBV5-5 with TRBJ1-5; 7 nucleotides align to TRBD1. V lost 0 bases and J lost 0; bases outside the gene matches: 12. Germline values: CDR1 SGHKS, CDR2 YYEKEE (reference sequence). The CDR3 spans 19 residues. CDR3 nucleotide sequence: TGTGCCAGCAGCTTGGTTTGGTTTTGGACAGGAGATAGCAATCAGCCCCAGCATTTT. As protein: CASSLVWFWTGDSNQPQHF. The variable domain in full, completed from reference TRBV5-5 and TRBJ1-5, reads DAGVTQSPTHLIKTRGQQVTLRCSPISGHKSVSWYQQVLGQGPQFIFQYYEKEERGRGNFPDRFSARQFPNYSSELNVNALLLGDSALYLCASSLVWFWTGDSNQPQHFGDGTRLSIL.

The chain joins TRBV28 to TRBJ2-7; D is perhaps TRBD1 (6 bases). Germline V gives CDR1 MDHEN, CDR2 SYDVKM. This CDR3 has 12 amino acids. V dropped 6 bases and J dropped 3 bases, with 9 bases sitting between them. In nucleotides, the CDR3 is TGTGCCAGCAGCTTCAGGGGCTACGAGCAGTACTTC. Translation: CASSFRGYEQYF. The full variable domain, in which reference TRBV28 and TRBJ2-7 provide the parts outside the CDR3, is DVKVTQSSRYLVKRTGEKVFLECVQDMDHENMFWYRQDPGLGLRLIYFSYDVKMKEKGDIPEGYSVSREKKERFSLILESASTNQTSMYLCASSFRGYEQYFGPGTRLTVT.

This clone was recorded a few times. The rearrangement joins TRBV27 to TRBJ1-1; 9 bases map to TRBD1. V lost 6 bases and J lost 2; bases outside the gene matches: 7. The CDR3 is made up of 15 amino acids. Germline values: CDR1 MNHEY, CDR2 SMNVEV (reference sequence). CDR3 in DNA: TGTGCCAGCAGCTTACAGGGGGCGGTTAACACTGAAGCTTTCTTT. Protein sequence: CASSLQGAVNTEAFF.

J is TRBJ2-4 and V is TRBV3-1 (or the pseudogene TRBV3-2); either TRBD1 or TRBD2 may fit D (6 bases each). Germline CDR1 reads LGHDT; CDR2 reads YNNKEL (reference sequence). This CDR3 is built from 15 residues. V was pared by 0 bases and J by 5 bases, with 11 bases between. The CDR3 DNA sequence: TGTGCCAGCAGCCAAGAAGGCCGGGGGCAAAACATTCAGTACTTC. It is translated as CASSQEGRGQNIQYF.

In this sample, this clone turned up once. The J gene is TRBJ1-5, the V gene TRBV19; tentatively, D is TRBD1 (6 bases). This CDR3 region has 15 residues. Looked up from germline, CDR1 is LNHDA and CDR2 is SQIVND (reference sequence). V was clipped by 3 bases and J by 4 bases, with 13 bases between them. The CDR3 here is CASSIKGTSNQPQHF. The CDR3 coding sequence is TGTGCCAGTAGTATTAAAGGGACATCTAATCAGCCCCAGCATTTT.

V usage is TRBV24-1 and J usage is TRBJ1-3; a possible D gene is TRBD1 (6 bases). CDR1 KGHDR and CDR2 SFDVKD come from the germline V gene. The CDR3 spans 17 residues. V was cut by 2 bases and J by 2 bases, with 15 bases left in between. CDR3 nucleotide sequence: TGTGCCACCAGTGATTCCCTGGCAGGGGTGGCTGGAAACACCATATATTTT. This codes for CATSDSLAGVAGNTIYF.

The chain employs TRBV5-1 and TRBJ2-2, with 7 bases that match TRBD1. The germline gives CDR1 SGHRS, CDR2 YFSETQ. V lost 4 bases to trimming and J lost 0 bases; unmatched junction nucleotides: 3. The CDR3 consists of 15 residues. This CDR3 reads CASSPGQTNTGELFF. In nucleotides, the CDR3 is TGCGCCAGCAGCCCGGGACAGACGAACACCGGGGAGCTGTTTTTT.

This clone occurred once. The CDR3 region is CATSIRRTVNTDTQYF. CDR3 in DNA: TGTGCCACCAGCATCCGAAGGACCGTGAACACAGATACGCAGTATTTT. This sequence joins TRBV15 and TRBJ2-3, with unresolved D. V was pared by 4 bases and J by 2 bases, with 16 bases between. The CDR3 spans 16 residues. Germline CDR1 LNHNV, CDR2 YYDKDF (reference sequence).